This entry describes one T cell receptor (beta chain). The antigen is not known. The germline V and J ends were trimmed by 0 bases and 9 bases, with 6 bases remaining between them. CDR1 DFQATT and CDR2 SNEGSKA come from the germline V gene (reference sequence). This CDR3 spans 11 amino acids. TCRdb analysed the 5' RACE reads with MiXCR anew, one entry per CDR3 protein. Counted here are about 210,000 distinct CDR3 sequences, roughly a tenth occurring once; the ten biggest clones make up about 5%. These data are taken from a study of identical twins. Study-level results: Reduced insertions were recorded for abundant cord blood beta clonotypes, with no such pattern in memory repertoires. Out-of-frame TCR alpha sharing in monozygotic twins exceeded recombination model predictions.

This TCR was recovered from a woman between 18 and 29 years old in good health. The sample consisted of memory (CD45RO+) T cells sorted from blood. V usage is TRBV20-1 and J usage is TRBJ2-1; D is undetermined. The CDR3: CSARDQVEQFF. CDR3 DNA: TGCAGTGCTAGAGATCAAGTTGAGCAGTTCTTC.